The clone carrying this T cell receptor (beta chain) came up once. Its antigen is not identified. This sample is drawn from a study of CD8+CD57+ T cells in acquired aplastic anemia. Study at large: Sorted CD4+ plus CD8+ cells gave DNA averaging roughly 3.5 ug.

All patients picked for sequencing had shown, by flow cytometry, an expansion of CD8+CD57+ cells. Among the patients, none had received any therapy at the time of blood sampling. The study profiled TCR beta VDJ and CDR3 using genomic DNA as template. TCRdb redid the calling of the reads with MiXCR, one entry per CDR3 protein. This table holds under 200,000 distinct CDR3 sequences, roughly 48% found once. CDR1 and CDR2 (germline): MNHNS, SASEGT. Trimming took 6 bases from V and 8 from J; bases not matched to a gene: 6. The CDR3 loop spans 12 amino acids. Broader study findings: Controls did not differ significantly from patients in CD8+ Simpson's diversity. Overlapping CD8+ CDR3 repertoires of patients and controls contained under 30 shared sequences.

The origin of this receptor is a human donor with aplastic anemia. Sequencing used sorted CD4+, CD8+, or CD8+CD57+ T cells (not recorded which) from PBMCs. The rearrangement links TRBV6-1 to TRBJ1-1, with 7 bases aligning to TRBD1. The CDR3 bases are TGTGCCAGCAGCCCTCCGACAGGGGAAGCTTTCTTT. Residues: CASSPPTGEAFF.